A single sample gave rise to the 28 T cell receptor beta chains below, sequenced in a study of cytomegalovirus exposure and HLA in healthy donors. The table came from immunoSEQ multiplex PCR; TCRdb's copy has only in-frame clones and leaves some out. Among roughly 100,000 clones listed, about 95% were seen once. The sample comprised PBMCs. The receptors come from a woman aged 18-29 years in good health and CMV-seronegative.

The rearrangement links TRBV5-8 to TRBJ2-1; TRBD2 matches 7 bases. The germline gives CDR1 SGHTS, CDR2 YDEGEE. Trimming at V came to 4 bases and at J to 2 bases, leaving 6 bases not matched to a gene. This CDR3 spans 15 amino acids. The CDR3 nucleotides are TGTGCCAGCAGCCCCGGGGGGAAGACCTACAATGAGCAGTTCTTC. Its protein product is CASSPGGKTYNEQFF.

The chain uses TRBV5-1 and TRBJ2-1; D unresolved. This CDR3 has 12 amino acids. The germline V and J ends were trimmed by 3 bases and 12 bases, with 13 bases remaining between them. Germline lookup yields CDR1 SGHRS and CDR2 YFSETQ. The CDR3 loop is CASSSESLGQFF. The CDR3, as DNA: TGCGCCAGCAGCTCGGAAAGCCTAGGGCAGTTCTTC. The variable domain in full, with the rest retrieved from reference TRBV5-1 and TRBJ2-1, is KAGVTQTPRYLIKTRGQQVTLSCSPISGHRSVSWYQQTPGQGLQFLFEYFSETQRNKGNFPGRFSGRQFSNSRSEMNVSTLELGDSALYLCASSSESLGQFFGPGTRLTVL.

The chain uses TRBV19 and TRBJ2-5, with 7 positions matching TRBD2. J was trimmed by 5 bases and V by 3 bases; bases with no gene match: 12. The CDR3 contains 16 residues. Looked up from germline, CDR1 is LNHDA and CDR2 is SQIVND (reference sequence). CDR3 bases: TGTGCCAGTAGTATTGGCGGGAGTGGTATATTGGAGACCCAGTACTTC. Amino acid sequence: CASSIGGSGILETQYF.

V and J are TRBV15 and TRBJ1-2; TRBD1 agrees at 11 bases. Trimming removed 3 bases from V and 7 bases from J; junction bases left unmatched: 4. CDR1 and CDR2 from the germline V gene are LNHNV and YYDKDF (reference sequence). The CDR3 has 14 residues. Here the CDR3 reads CATSSRTGGRGYTF. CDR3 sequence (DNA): TGTGCCACCAGCAGCCGGACAGGGGGCCGTGGCTACACCTTC.

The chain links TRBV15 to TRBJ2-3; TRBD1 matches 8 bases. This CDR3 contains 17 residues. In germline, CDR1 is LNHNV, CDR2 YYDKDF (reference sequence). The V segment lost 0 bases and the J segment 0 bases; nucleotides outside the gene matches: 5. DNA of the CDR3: TGTGCCACCAGCAGAGATCCGGGACAGGAGAGCACAGATACGCAGTATTTT. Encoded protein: CATSRDPGQESTDTQYF. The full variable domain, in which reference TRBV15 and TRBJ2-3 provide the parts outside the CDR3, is DAMVIQNPRYQVTQFGKPVTLSCSQTLNHNVMYWYQQKSSQAPKLLFHYYDKDFNNEADTPDNFQSRRPNTSFCFLDIRSPGLGDTAMYLCATSRDPGQESTDTQYFGPGTRLTVL.

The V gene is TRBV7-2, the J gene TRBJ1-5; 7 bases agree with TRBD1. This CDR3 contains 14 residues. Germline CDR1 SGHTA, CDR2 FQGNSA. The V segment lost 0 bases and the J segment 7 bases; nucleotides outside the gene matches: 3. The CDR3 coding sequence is TGTGCCAGCAGCTTAGCAGGGGGCAGACAGCCCCAGCATTTT. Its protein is CASSLAGGRQPQHF.

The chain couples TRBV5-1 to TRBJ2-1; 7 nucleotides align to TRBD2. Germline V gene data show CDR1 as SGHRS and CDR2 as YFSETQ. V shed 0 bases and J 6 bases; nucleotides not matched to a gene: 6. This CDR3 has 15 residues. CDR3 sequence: CASSLAGGSSNEQFF. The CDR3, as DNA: TGCGCCAGCAGCTTGGCTGGCGGGAGCAGCAATGAGCAGTTCTTC.

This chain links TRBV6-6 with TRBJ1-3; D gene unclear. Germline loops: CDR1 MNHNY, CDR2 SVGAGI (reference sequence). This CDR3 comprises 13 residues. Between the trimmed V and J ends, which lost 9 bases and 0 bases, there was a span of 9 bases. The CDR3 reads CASGGSSGNTIYF. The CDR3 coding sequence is TGTGCCAGTGGCGGAAGCTCTGGAAACACCATATATTTT.

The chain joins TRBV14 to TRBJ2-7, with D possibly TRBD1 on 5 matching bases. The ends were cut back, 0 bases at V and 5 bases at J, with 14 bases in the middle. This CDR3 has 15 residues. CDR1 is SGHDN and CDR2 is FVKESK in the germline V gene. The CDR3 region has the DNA TGTGCCAGCAGCCAAGATTCCAGGGTCGGACACGAGCAGTACTTC. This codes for CASSQDSRVGHEQYF. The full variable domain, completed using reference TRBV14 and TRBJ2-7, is EAGVTQFPSHSVIEKGQTVTLRCDPISGHDNLYWYRRVMGKEIKFLLHFVKESKQDESGMPNNRFLAERTGGTYSTLKVQPAELEDSGVYFCASSQDSRVGHEQYFGPGTRLTVT.

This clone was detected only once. The CDR3 here is CASSSRTGGNGYTF. As DNA, the CDR3 is TGTGCCAGCAGTTCACGGACAGGGGGTAACGGCTACACCTTC. The chain is built from TRBV6-1 and TRBJ1-2, with 10 bases that match TRBD1. This CDR3 comprises 14 residues. Germline V lookup: CDR1 MNHNS, CDR2 SASEGT. J gave up 8 bases and V 5 bases, and 8 bases lay outside the gene matches.

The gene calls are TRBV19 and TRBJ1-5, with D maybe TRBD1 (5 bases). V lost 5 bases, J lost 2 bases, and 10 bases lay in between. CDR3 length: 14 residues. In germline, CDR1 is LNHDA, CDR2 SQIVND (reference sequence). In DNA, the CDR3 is TGTGCCAGTAGTGGACAATTTGGCAATCAGCCCCAGCATTTT. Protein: CASSGQFGNQPQHF.

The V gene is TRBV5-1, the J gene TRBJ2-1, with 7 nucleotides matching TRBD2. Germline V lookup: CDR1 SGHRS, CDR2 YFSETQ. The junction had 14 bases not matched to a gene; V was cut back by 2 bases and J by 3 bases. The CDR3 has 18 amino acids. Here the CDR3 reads CASSFRGSGSIIYNEQFF. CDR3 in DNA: TGCGCCAGCAGCTTCCGGGGTAGCGGGTCAATTATCTACAATGAGCAGTTCTTC.

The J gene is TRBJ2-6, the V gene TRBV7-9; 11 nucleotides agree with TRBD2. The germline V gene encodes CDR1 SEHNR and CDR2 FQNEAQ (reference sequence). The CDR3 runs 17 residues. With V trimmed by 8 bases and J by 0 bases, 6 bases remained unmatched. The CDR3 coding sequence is TGTGCCAGCCTCGGGACTAGCGGATACTCTGGGGCCAACGTCCTGACTTTC. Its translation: CASLGTSGYSGANVLTF.

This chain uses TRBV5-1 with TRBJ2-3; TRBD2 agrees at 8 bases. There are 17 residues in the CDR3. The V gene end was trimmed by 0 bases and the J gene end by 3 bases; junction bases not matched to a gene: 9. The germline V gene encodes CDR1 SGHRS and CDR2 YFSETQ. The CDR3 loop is CASSLGPAGAITDTQYF. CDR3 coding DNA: TGCGCCAGCAGCTTGGGACCAGCGGGAGCGATTACAGATACGCAGTATTTT.

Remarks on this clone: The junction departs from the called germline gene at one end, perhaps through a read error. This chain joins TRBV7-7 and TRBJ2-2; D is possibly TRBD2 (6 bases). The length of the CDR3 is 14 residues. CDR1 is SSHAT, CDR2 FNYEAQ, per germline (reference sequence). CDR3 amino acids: CASSLREIGGELFF. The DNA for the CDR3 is TGTGCTAGCAGCCTCCGGGAGATCGGCGGGGAGCTGTTTTTT.

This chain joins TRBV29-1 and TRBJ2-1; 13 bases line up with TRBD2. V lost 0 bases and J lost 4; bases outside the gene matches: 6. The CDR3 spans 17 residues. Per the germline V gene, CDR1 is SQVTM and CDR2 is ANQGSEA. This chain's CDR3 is CSVEDLGLAGDYNEQFF. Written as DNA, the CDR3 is TGCAGCGTTGAAGATCTAGGACTAGCGGGGGATTACAATGAGCAGTTCTTC.

CDR3 in amino acids: CASKDGTSGRTQFF. The CDR3 region has the DNA TGCGCCAGCAAAGACGGGACTAGCGGGAGGACGCAGTTCTTC. The chain uses TRBV10-2 and TRBJ2-1; 15 bases map to TRBD2. V gave up 7 bases and J gave up 12 bases; unmatched junction bases: 7. The CDR3 has 14 amino acids. Germline V gene sequence: CDR1 WSHSY, CDR2 SAAADI.

In DNA form, the CDR3 reads TGTGCCAGCAGTGATGGACAGGAAGACACCGGGGAGCTGTTTTTT. It is translated as CASSDGQEDTGELFF. The rearrangement uses TRBV25-1 and TRBJ2-2; 7 nucleotides agree with TRBD1. Germline-derived CDR1 and CDR2 are MGHDK and SYGVNS. The ends lost 3 bases at V and 3 bases at J; junction bases unmatched: 4. The CDR3 has 15 residues. The whole variable domain, filled in from reference TRBV25-1 and TRBJ2-2, reads EADIYQTPRYLVIGTGKKITLECSQTMGHDKMYWYQQDPGMELHLIHYSYGVNSTEKGDLSSESTVSRIRTEHFPLTLESARPSHTSQYLCASSDGQEDTGELFFGEGSRLTVL.

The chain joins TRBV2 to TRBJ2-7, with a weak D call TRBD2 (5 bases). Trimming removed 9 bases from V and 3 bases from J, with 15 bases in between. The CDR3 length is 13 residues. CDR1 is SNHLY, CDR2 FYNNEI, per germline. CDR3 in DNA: TGTGCCAGTACGCTAGCAGAATACTACGAGCAGTACTTC. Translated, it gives CASTLAEYYEQYF.

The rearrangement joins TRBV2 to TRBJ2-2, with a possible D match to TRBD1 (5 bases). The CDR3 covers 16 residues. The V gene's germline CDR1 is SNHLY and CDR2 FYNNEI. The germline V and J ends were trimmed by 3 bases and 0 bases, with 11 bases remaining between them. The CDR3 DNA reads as TGTGCCAGCAGTGACTACAGGCACGCGAACACCGGGGAGCTGTTTTTT. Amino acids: CASSDYRHANTGELFF.

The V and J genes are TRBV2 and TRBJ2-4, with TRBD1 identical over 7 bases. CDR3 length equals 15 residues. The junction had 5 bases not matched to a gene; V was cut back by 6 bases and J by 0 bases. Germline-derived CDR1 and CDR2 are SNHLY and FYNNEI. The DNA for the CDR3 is TGTGCCAGCAGCCACGGGGACAGAGCCAAAAACATTCAGTACTTC. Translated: CASSHGDRAKNIQYF.

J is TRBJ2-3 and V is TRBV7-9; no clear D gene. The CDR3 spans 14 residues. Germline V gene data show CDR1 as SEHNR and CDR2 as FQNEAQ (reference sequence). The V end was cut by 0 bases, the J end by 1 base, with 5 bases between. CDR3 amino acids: CASSLAQGTDTQYF. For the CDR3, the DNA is TGTGCCAGCAGCTTAGCGCAGGGCACAGATACGCAGTATTTT.

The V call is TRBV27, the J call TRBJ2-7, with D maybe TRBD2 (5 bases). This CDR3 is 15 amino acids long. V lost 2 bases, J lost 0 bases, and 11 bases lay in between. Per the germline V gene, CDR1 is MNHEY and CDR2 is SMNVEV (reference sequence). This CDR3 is CASSLEGQSSYEQYF. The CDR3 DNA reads TGTGCCAGCAGTTTAGAGGGCCAGAGCTCCTACGAGCAGTACTTC.

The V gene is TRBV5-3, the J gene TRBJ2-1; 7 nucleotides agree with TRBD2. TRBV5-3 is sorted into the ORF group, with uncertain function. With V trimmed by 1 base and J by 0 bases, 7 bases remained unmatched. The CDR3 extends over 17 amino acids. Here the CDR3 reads CARSLHQRDLSYNEQFF. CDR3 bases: TGTGCCAGAAGCTTGCATCAGCGGGACCTCTCCTACAATGAGCAGTTCTTC.

CDR3 nucleotides: TGTGCCAGCGGGAGGGGTGGGAACACTGAAGCTTTCTTT. Translated, it gives CASGRGGNTEAFF. The rearrangement links TRBV27 to TRBJ1-1, with D perhaps matching TRBD1 (5 bases). CDR1 MNHEY and CDR2 SMNVEV come from the germline V gene (reference sequence). This CDR3 spans 13 amino acids. V lost 8 bases, J lost 1 base, and 11 bases lay in between.

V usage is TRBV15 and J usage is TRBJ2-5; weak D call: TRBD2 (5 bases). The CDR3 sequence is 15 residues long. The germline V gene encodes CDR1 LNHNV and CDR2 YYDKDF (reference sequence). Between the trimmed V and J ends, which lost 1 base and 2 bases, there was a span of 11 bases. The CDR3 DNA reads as TGTGCCACCAGCAGAGTGCGGAGGTTGCAAGAGACCCAGTACTTC. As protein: CATSRVRRLQETQYF.

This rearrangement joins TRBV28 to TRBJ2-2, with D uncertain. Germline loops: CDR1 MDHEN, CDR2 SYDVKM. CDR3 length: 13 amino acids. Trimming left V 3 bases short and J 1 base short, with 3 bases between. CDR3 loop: CASSFLNTGELFF. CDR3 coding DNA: TGTGCCAGCAGTTTTCTGAACACCGGGGAGCTGTTTTTT.

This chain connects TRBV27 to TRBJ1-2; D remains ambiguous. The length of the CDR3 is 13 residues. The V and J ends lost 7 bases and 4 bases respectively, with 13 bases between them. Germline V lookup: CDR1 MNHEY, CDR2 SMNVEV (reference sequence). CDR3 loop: CASTSGTSYGYTF. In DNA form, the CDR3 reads TGTGCCAGCACCTCAGGCACGAGCTATGGCTACACCTTC.